The 9 T cell receptor beta chains reported below all come from one sample, sequenced in a study of T cell repertoires in aging, cancer and after chemotherapy. Multiplex touch-down PCR with TRB-A/B primers amplified rearranged V-D-J TRB sequences. TCRdb passed the multiplex PCR reads through MiXCR, listing each CDR3 protein once. The table includes about 10,000 distinct CDR3 sequences, around 38% detected once. Amplification of TCR beta used genomic DNA extracted from peripheral blood. Sequenced sample: blood. The origin of the receptors is a human donor in good health.

This clonotype counts as medium-sized. The chain combines TRBV29-1 with TRBJ2-7; perhaps TRBD1 as D (6 bases). CDR1 and CDR2 from the germline V gene are SQVTM and ANQGSEA. Trimming left V 0 bases short and J 4 bases short, with 16 bases between. The CDR3 loop spans 15 amino acids. CDR3: CSVEDRGSILYEQYF. CDR3 DNA sequence: TGCAGCGTTGAAGATAGGGGGAGCATCCTGTACGAGCAGTACTTC.

V and J are TRBV15 and TRBJ2-1; D might be TRBD2 (6 bases). Germline-derived CDR1 and CDR2 are LNHNV and YYDKDF (reference sequence). Deletions cut 8 bases from V and 11 bases from J, with 22 bases between. The CDR3 length is 14 residues. The CDR3 DNA follows: TGTGCCACCGCCACGGGAGACGAAATCGGTAAGCAGTTCTTC. Translated: CATATGDEIGKQFF.

This clonotype is deemed medium-sized. The gene calls are TRBV6-5 and TRBJ2-5; a weak D match, TRBD2 (5 bases). Trimming pared 2 bases from V and 5 bases from J, leaving 9 bases between. Germline values: CDR1 MNHEY, CDR2 SVGAGI. The CDR3 runs 13 residues. The CDR3 nucleotides read TGTGCCAGCAGTTACCGGACGGGGGAGACCCAGTACTTC. This codes for CASSYRTGETQYF.

V and J are TRBV12-3 or TRBV12-4 and TRBJ1-5, with D possibly TRBD1 on 5 matching bases. Trimming took off 3 bases at V and 11 bases at J, with 23 bases between the two ends. The CDR3 length is 16 residues. The CDR3, as DNA: TGTGCCAGCAGTTTTTCTGGCAGGGACTACTCGGGGGCCCAGCATTTT. Its translation is CASSFSGRDYSGAQHF.

This clonotype is classed as medium-sized. The rearrangement links TRBV29-1 to TRBJ2-5; D perhaps matches TRBD2 (5 bases). This CDR3 comprises 13 residues. Germline CDR1 SQVTM, CDR2 ANQGSEA. V was clipped by 5 bases and J by 3 bases, with 13 bases between them. CDR3 sequence reads: CSVLPLLEETQYF. The CDR3 region has the DNA TGCAGCGTTCTACCCTTACTAGAAGAGACCCAGTACTTC.

This clonotype was observed a few times. The rearrangement joins TRBV15 to TRBJ2-1; D is perhaps TRBD2 (6 bases). V was shortened by 8 bases and J by 9 bases, with 20 bases between the two germline ends. Germline lookup yields CDR1 LNHNV and CDR2 YYDKDF (reference sequence). The CDR3 totals 14 residues. Here the CDR3 DNA reads TGTGCCACCGCCACGGGAGACGAAATCGGTGAGCAGTTCTTC. It codes for CATATGDEIGEQFF.

The V call is TRBV12-3 or TRBV12-4, the J call TRBJ2-7, with D hard to call. Trimming took 3 bases from V and 3 from J, leaving 6 bases between them. There are 12 residues in the CDR3. For the CDR3, the DNA is TGTGCCAGCAGTTTGAGAAGCTACGAGCAGTACTTC. It codes for CASSLRSYEQYF.

This sequence joins TRBV28 and TRBJ1-5; D is unresolved. Germline CDR1 and CDR2: MDHEN and SYDVKM. CDR3 length: 15 residues. Trimming pared 2 bases from V and 0 bases from J, leaving 8 bases between. CDR3 sequence reads: CASSLVSDSNQPQHF. In nucleotides, the CDR3 is TGTGCCAGCAGTTTAGTCTCGGATAGCAATCAGCCCCAGCATTTT.

This chain uses TRBV27 with TRBJ2-5; 7 positions agree with TRBD2. CDR3 size: 15 residues. The V gene end was trimmed by 5 bases and the J gene end by 0 bases; junction bases not matched to a gene: 6. Germline CDR1 MNHEY, CDR2 SMNVEV (reference sequence). CDR3 DNA sequence: TGTGCCAGCAGTCCTTTGCGGGAGTACCAAGAGACCCAGTACTTC. It is translated as CASSPLREYQETQYF.